Listed here are 9 T cell receptor beta chains from one sample, sequenced in a study of shared clonotypes between healthy human individuals. The repertoire was sequenced with immunoSEQ multiplex PCR; TCRdb's copy has only in-frame clones and lacks some. In the table there are over 950,000 clones, approximately 77% of which are singletons. The specimen was memory CD4+ T cells from PBMCs. Subset defined: CD45RA-negative fraction. Receptors originate from a man aged 18 to 30 in good health. Some clones in this sample may be carry-over from other donors' samples.

The rearrangement uses TRBV30 and TRBJ1-2, with a weak D call TRBD1 (5 bases). The CDR3 loop spans 16 amino acids. Trimming took off 2 bases at V and 0 bases at J, with 16 bases between the two ends. Germline V lookup: CDR1 GTSNPN, CDR2 SVGIG (reference sequence). The CDR3 is CAWSRGGMIANYGYTF. The CDR3 DNA sequence: TGTGCCTGGAGTAGGGGAGGCATGATAGCTAACTATGGCTACACCTTC.

The chain links TRBV28 to TRBJ1-2; D is unclear. V lost 6 bases to trimming and J lost 1 base, with 18 bases between them. CDR3 length: 16 residues. CDR1 is MDHEN and CDR2 is SYDVKM in the germline V gene. The DNA of the CDR3 is TGTGCCAGCAGCCCCGTCTCGGGCGAACTTAACTATGGCTACACCTTC. It specifies CASSPVSGELNYGYTF.

Note on this clone: The junction shows a germline mismatch at one end, possibly a read error. This chain connects TRBV19 to TRBJ1-2; D is uncertain. Germline V CDR1 and CDR2: LNHDA, SQIVND (reference sequence). The CDR3 totals 12 residues. CDR3 loop: CAARRGVYGYTF. The CDR3 nucleotides read TGCGCGGCAAGGCGGGGAGTGTATGGCTACACCTTC. Drawing the rest from reference TRBV19 and TRBJ1-2, the complete variable domain is DGGITQSPKYLFRKEGQNVTLSCEQNLNHDAMYWYRQDPGQGLRLIYYSQIVNDFQKGDIAEGYSVSREKKESFPLTVTSAQKNPTAFYLCAARRGVYGYTFGSGTRLTVV.

The J gene is TRBJ1-2, the V gene TRBV27; 7 bases fit TRBD1. V shed 8 bases, J shed 2 bases, and the junction held 8 bases outside the gene matches. The length of the CDR3 is 14 residues. The germline V gene has CDR1 MNHEY and CDR2 SMNVEV (reference sequence). The CDR3 DNA is TGTGCCAGCTTTCCAGGCAGGGGGAACTATGGCTACACCTTC. It specifies CASFPGRGNYGYTF.

The chain couples TRBV12-5 to TRBJ2-1; D remains unclear. Trimming left V 0 bases short and J 7 bases short, with 16 bases between. The CDR3 covers 16 residues. CDR1 and CDR2 (germline): LGHNT, FRNRAP. Here the CDR3 reads CASGLVTSFVRNEQFF. The CDR3 coding sequence is TGTGCTAGTGGTTTGGTAACGAGCTTTGTTAGGAATGAGCAGTTCTTC.

V and J are TRBV29-1 and TRBJ2-4, with a possible D match to TRBD2 (7 bases). CDR3 length equals 14 residues. Germline loops: CDR1 SQVTM, CDR2 ANQGSEA. V lost 7 bases, J lost 11 bases, and 24 bases lay in between. CDR3 DNA: TGCAGCGCCCAAGGGGGGGCGCGGGCCCGCGTTCAGTACTTC. As protein: CSAQGGARARVQYF.

V gene TRBV28 combines with J gene TRBJ1-5; TRBD1 agrees at 9 bases. The CDR3 contains 15 residues. The V segment lost 4 bases and the J segment 6 bases; nucleotides outside the gene matches: 7. Germline V lookup: CDR1 MDHEN, CDR2 SYDVKM. The DNA for the CDR3 is TGTGCCAGCAGTTCCACCCGACAGGGGGGTCAGCCCCAGCATTTT. It yields the protein CASSSTRQGGQPQHF.

This chain uses TRBV18 with TRBJ2-7; unclear D gene. CDR3 length: 14 residues. The germline CDR1 and CDR2 sequences are KGHSH and LQKENI. Trimming left V 1 base short and J 0 bases short, with 7 bases between. The CDR3 bases are TGTGCCAGCTCACCACAGGTTAGCTCCTACGAGCAGTACTTC. Its translation is CASSPQVSSYEQYF. Complete variable domain (other parts from reference TRBV18 and TRBJ2-7): NAGVMQNPRHLVRRRGQEARLRCSPMKGHSHVYWYRQLPEEGLKFMVYLQKENIIDESGMPKERFSAEFPKEGPSILRIQQVVRGDSAAYFCASSPQVSSYEQYFGPGTRLTVT.

As regards this clone: This same CDR3 is encoded by further DNA sequences in the sample. The chain has TRBV29-1 and TRBJ2-5; tentatively, D is TRBD1 (6 bases). CDR1 and CDR2 (germline): SQVTM, ANQGSEA. This CDR3 has 12 residues. Trimming removed 5 bases from V and 5 bases from J, with 12 bases in between. The chain's CDR3 is CSVSSGEETQYF. The CDR3 DNA is TGCAGCGTTTCCTCAGGGGAGGAGACCCAGTACTTC.